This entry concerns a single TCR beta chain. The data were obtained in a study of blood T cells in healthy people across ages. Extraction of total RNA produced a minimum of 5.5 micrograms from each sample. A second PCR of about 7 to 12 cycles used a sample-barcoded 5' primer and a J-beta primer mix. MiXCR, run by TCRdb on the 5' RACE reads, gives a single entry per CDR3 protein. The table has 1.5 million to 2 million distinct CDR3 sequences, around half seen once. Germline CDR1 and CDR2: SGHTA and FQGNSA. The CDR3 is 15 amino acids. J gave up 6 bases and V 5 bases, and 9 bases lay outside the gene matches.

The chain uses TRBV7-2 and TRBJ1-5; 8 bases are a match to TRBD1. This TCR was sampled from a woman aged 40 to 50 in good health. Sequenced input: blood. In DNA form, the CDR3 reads TGTGCCAGCAGCCCGGGACAGGTGGGGAGTCAGCCCCAGCATTTT. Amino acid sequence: CASSPGQVGSQPQHF.